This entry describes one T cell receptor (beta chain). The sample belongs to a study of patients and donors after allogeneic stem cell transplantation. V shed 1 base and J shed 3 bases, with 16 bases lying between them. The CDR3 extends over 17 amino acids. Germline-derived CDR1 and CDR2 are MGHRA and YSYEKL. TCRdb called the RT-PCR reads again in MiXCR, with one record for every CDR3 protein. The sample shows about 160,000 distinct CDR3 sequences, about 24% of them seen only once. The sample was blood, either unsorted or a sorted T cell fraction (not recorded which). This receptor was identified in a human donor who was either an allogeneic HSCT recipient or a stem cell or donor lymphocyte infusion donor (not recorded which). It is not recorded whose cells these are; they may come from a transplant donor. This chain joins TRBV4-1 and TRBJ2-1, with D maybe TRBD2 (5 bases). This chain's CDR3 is CASSQGGPGGFYNEQFF. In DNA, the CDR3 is TGCGCCAGCAGCCAAGGGGGTCCTGGAGGCTTCTACAATGAGCAGTTCTTC.